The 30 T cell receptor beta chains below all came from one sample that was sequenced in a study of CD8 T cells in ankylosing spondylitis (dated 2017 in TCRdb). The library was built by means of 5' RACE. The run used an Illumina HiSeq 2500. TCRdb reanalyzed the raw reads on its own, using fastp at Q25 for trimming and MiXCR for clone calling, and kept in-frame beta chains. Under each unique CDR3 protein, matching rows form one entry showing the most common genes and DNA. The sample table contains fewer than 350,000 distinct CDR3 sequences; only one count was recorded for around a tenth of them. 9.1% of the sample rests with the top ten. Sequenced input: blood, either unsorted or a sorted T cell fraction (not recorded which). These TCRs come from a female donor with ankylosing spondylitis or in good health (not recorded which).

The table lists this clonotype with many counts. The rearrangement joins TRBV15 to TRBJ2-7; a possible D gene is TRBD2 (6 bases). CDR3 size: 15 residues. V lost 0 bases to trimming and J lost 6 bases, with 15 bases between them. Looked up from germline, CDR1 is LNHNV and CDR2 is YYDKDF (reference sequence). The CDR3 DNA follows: TGTGCCACCAGCAGAGATCGGAGGGTCTCGGTCGAGCAGTACTTC. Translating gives CATSRDRRVSVEQYF.

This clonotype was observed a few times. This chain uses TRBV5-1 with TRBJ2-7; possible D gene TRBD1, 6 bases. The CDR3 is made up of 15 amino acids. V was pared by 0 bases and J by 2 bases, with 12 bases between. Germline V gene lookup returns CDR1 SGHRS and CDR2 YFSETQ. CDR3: CASSLGTDSTYEQYF. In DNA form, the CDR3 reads TGCGCCAGCAGCTTGGGCACGGACAGCACCTACGAGCAGTACTTC.

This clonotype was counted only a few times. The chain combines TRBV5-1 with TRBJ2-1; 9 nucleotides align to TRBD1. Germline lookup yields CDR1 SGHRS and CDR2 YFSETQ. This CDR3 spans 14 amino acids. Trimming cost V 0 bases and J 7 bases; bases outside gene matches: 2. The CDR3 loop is CASSLGTGANEQFF. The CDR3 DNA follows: TGCGCCAGCAGCTTGGGGACAGGGGCGAATGAGCAGTTCTTC.

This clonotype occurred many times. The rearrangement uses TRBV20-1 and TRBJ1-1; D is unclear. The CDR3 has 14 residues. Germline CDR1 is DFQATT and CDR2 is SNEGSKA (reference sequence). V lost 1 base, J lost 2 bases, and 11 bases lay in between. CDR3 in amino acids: CSARVASLNTEAFF. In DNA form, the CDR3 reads TGCAGTGCTAGAGTGGCCAGTCTTAACACTGAAGCTTTCTTT.

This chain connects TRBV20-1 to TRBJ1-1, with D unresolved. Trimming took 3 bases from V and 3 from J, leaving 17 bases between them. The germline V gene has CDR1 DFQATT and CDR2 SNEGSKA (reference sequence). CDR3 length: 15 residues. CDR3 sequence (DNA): TGCAGTGCTAGTTTGGGAAGGGTTCAGCACACTGAAGCTTTCTTT. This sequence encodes CSASLGRVQHTEAFF.

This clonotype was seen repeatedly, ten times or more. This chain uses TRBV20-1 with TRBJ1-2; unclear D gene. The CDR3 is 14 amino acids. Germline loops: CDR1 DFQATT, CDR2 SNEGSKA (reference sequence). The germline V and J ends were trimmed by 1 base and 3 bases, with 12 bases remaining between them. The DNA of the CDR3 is TGCAGTGCTAGAGGTCAACATTTAGACTATGGCTACACCTTC. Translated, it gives CSARGQHLDYGYTF.

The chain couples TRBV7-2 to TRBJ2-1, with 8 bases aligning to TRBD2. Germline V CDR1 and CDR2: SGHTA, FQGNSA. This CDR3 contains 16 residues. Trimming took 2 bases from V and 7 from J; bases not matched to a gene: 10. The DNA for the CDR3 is TGTGCCAGCAGCTTAACCCCGGGACTAGTCGGTAATGAGCAGTTCTTC. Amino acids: CASSLTPGLVGNEQFF. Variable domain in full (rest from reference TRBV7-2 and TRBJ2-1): GAGVSQSPSNKVTEKGKDVELRCDPISGHTALYWYRQSLGQGLEFLIYFQGNSAPDKSGLPSDRFSAERTGGSVSTLTIQRTQQEDSAVYLCASSLTPGLVGNEQFFGPGTRLTVL.

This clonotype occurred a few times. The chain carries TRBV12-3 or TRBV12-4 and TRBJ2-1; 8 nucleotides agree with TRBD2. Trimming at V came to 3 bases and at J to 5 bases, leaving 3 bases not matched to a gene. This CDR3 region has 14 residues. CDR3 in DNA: TGTGCCAGCAGTTTTAGCGGGGCCGACAATGAGCAGTTCTTC. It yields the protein CASSFSGADNEQFF.

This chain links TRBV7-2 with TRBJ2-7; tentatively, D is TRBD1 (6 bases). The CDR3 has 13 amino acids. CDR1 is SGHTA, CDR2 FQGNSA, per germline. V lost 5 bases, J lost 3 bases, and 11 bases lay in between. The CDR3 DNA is TGTGCCAGCAGCCATCCACAGGGCTACGAGCAGTACTTC. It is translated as CASSHPQGYEQYF.

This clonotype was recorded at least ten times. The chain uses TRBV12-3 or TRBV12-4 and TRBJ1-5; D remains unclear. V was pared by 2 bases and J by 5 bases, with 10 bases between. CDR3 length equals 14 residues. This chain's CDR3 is CASSLKRIDQPQHF. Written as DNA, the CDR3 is TGTGCCAGCAGTTTAAAGAGGATCGATCAGCCCCAGCATTTT.

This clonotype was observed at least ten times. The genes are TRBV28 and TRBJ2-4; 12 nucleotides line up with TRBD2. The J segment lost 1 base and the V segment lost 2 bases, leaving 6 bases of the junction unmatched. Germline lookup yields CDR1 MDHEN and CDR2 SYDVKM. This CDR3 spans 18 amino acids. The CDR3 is CASSLPSGGAAAKNIQYF. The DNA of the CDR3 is TGTGCCAGCAGTTTACCTAGCGGGGGGGCCGCGGCCAAAAACATTCAGTACTTC.

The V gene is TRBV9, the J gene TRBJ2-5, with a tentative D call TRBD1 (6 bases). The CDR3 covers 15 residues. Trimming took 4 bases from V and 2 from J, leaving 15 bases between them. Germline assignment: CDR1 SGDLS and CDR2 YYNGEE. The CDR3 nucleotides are TGTGCCAGCAGCCCACAGGGATCGAGGCAAGAGACCCAGTACTTC. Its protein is CASSPQGSRQETQYF.

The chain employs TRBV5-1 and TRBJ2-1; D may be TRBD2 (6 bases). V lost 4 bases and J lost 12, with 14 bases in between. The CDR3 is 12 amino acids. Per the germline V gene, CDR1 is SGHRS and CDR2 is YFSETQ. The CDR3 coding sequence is TGCGCCAGCAGCGGGGGGACCGAGGTGCAGTTCTTC. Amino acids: CASSGGTEVQFF. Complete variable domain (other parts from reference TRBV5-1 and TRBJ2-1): KAGVTQTPRYLIKTRGQQVTLSCSPISGHRSVSWYQQTPGQGLQFLFEYFSETQRNKGNFPGRFSGRQFSNSRSEMNVSTLELGDSALYLCASSGGTEVQFFGPGTRLTVL.

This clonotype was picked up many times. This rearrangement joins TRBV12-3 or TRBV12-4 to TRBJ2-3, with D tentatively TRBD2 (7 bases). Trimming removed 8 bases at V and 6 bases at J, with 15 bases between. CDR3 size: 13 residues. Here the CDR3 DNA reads TGTGCCAGCTTCATAACGGGGGGCGATACGCAGTATTTT. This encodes CASFITGGDTQYF.

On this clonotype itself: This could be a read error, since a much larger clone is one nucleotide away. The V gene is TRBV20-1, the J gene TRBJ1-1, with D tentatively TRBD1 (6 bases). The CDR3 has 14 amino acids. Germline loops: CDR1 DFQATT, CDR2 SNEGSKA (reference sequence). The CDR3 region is CNARIRGPNTEAFF. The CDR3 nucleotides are TGCAATGCTAGAATCCGGGGGCCAAACACTGAAGCTTTCTTT.

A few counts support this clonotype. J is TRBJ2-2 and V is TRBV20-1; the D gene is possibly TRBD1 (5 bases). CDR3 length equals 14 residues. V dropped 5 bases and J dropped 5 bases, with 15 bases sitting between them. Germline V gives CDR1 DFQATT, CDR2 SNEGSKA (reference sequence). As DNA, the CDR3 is TGCAGTGCTCCGACAGCCCTGGGAACCGGGGAGCTGTTTTTT. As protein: CSAPTALGTGELFF.

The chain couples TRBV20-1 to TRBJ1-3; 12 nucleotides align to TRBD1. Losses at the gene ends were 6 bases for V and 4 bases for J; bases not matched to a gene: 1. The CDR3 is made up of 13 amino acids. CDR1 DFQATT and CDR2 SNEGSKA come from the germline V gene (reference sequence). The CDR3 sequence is CSAGTGGGNTIYF. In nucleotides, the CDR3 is TGCAGTGCCGGGACAGGGGGCGGAAACACCATATATTTT.

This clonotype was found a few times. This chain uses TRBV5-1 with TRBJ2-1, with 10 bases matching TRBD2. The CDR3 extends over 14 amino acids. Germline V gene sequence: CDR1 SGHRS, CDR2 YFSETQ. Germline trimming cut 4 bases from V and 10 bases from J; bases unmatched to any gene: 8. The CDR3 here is CASSPSGGLTEQFF. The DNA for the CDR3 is TGCGCCAGCAGCCCTAGCGGGGGCCTGACGGAGCAGTTCTTC. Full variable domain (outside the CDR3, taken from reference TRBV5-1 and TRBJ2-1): KAGVTQTPRYLIKTRGQQVTLSCSPISGHRSVSWYQQTPGQGLQFLFEYFSETQRNKGNFPGRFSGRQFSNSRSEMNVSTLELGDSALYLCASSPSGGLTEQFFGPGTRLTVL.

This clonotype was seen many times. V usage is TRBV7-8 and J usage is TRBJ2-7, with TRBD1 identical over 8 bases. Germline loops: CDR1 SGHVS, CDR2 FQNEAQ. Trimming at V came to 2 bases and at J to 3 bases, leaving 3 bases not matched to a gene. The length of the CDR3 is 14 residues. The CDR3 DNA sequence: TGTGCCAGCAGCTTACGGACAGGGATCTACGAGCAGTACTTC. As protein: CASSLRTGIYEQYF.

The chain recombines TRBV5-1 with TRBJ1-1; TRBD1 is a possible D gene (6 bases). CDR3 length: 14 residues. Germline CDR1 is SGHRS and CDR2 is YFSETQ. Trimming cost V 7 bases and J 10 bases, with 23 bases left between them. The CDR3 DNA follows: TGCGCCAGCCGTTATTCAGGGGCTGGGACGGGAGCTTTCTTT. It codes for CASRYSGAGTGAFF.

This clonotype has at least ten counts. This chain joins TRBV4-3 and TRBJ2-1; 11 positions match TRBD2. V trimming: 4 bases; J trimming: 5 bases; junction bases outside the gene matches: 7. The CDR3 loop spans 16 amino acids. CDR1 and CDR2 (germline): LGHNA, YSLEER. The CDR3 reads CASSPYRLAGHNEQFF. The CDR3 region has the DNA TGCGCCAGCAGCCCTTACAGACTAGCGGGGCACAATGAGCAGTTCTTC.

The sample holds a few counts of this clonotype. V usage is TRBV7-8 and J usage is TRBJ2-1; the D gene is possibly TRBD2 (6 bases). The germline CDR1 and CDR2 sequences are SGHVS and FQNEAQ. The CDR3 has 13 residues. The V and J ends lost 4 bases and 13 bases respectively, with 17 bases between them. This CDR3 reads CASSSTPGLFQFF. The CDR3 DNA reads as TGTGCCAGCAGCTCAACACCGGGACTCTTCCAGTTCTTC.

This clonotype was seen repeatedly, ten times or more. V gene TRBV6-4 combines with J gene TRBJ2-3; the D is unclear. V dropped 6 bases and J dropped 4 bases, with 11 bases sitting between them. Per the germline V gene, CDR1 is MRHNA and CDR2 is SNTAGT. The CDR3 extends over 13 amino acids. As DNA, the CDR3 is TGTGCCAGCAGCCCGGTTCCCTCAGATACGCAGTATTTT. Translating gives CASSPVPSDTQYF.

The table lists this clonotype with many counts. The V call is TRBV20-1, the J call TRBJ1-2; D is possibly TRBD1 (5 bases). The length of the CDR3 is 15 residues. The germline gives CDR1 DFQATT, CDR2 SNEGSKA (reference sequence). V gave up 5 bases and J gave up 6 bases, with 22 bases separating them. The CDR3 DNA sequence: TGCAGTGCTTCGCCTCCCGGGGACCGCACAAATGGCTACACCTTC. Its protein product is CSASPPGDRTNGYTF.

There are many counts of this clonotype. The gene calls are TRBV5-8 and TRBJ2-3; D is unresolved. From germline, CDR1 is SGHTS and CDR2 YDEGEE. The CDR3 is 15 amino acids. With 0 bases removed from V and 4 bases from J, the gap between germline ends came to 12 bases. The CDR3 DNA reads TGTGCCAGCAGCTTGGTTGATTCTCGCGCAGATACGCAGTATTTT. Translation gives CASSLVDSRADTQYF. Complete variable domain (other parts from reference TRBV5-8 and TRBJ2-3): EAGVTQSPTHLIKTRGQQATLRCSPISGHTSVYWYQQALGLGLQFLLWYDEGEERNRGNFPPRFSGRQFPNYSSELNVNALELEDSALYLCASSLVDSRADTQYFGPGTRLTVL.

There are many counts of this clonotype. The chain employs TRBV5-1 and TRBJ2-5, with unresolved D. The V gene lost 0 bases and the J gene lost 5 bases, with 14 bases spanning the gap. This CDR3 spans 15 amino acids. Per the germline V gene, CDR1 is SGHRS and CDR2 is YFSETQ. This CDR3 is CASSLVSASMETQYF. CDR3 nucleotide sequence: TGCGCCAGCAGCTTGGTGTCTGCCTCGATGGAGACCCAGTACTTC.

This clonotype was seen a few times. The CDR3 bases are TGTGCCAGCAGTTTAAGGGGGGTACGGACACCGAACACCGGGGAGCTGTTTTTT. It specifies CASSLRGVRTPNTGELFF. This chain connects TRBV27 to TRBJ2-2; the D call may be TRBD1 or TRBD2 (6 bases each). Germline CDR1 reads MNHEY; CDR2 reads SMNVEV (reference sequence). This CDR3 is 18 amino acids long. V gave up 2 bases and J gave up 0 bases, with 16 bases separating them.

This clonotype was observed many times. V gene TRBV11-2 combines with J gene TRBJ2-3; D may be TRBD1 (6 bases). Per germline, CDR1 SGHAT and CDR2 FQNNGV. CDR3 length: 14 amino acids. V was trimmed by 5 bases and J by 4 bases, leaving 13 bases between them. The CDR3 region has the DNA TGTGCCAGCAGCGACCCGAAGGGGGCAGATACGCAGTATTTT. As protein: CASSDPKGADTQYF. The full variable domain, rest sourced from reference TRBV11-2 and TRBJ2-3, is EAGVAQSPRYKIIEKRQSVAFWCNPISGHATLYWYQQILGQGPKLLIQFQNNGVVDDSQLPKDRFSAERLKGVDSTLKIQPAKLEDSAVYLCASSDPKGADTQYFGPGTRLTVL.

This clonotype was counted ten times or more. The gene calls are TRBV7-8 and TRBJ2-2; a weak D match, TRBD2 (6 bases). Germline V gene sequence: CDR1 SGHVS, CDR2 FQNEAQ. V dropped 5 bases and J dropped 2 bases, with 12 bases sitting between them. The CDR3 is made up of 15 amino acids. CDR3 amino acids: CASSPRTTNTGELFF. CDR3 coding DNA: TGTGCCAGCAGCCCCCGGACTACCAACACCGGGGAGCTGTTTTTT. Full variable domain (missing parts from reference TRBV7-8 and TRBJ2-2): GAGVSQSPRYKVAKRGQDVALRCDPISGHVSLFWYQQALGQGPEFLTYFQNEAQLDKSGLPSDRFFAERPEGSVSTLKIQRTQQEDSAVYLCASSPRTTNTGELFFGEGSRLTVL.

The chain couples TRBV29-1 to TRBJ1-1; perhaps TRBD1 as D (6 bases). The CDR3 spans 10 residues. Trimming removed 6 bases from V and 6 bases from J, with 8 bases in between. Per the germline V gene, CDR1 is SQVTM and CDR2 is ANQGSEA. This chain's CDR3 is CSVRGAEAFF. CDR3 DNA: TGCAGCGTAAGGGGGGCTGAAGCTTTCTTT.